This T cell receptor (beta chain) was retrieved from a study of early T cells in non-severe SARS-CoV-2 infection (dated by TCRdb to about 2021). Study-wide context: TCR sequencing used bulk RNA from unsorted whole blood, so alpha and beta chains could not be paired.

Libraries came from 5' RACE. Sequencing relied on a NextSeq 500. The TCR library protocol attached unique molecular identifiers to individual cDNA molecules to correct for sequencing error and PCR bias. Both TCR alpha and beta chains were sequenced, and tight co-correlation was observed between alpha and beta sequence abundances in each sample. The paper's data handling went like this. Decombinator V4 was used to annotate TCR sequences for V gene, J gene and CDR3. TCRs were defined as expanded if a significant change between any two time points was detected under a Poisson model with p below 0.0001. TCR abundances were normalised to the total number of TCRs sequenced per sample and expressed as counts per million. TRAV1-2 paired with TRAJ12, TRAJ20 or TRAJ33 defined MAIT TCRs, while TRAV10 paired with TRAJ18 defined iNKT TCRs. VDJdb, accessed 1 November 2021, was searched for CMV, EBV and SARS-CoV-2 annotated TCRs, with TCRs annotated for multiple antigens excluded. The public reads were quality trimmed at Q25 with fastp and then assembled into clones with MiXCR by TCRdb, keeping productive beta chains. One record per CDR3 amino acid sequence lists the most common genes and DNA. TCRdb's processing, not the authors' own work, is the source of the V and J calls. Recorded for this sample are fewer than 55,000 distinct CDR3 sequences; nearly 7.5% of them occurred a single time. Around 7.9% of the sample rests with the top ten.

With respect to this clonotype: Its recognized antigen is unknown. The record has no base qualities; no much larger clone is one base away.

This was a case-control study nested in a cohort of healthcare workers in London, UK, who had nasopharyngeal swab PCR tests and blood samples taken every week. Healthcare workers were enrolled in the week of the UK lockdown, from 23 to 31 March 2020, and were followed every week for up to about 16 weeks. The CDR3 runs 17 residues from the cysteine to the phenylalanine. Only the CDR3 part of the read is kept: 51 bases, read in frame from the first base. Taken from the germline V gene, the CDR1 and CDR2 loops are SGHVS and FNYEAQ. V is shortened by 0 bases, J by 2 bases, and the region joining them spans 15 bases. The study at large found these results: VDJdb matching was skewed toward anti-spike CD8 responses and likely underestimated virus-specific expansions, missing private and CD4 specificities.

This chain joins TRBV7-6 to TRBJ2-3; the D segment may tentatively be TRBD1 or TRBD2, each giving 6 matched bases. This TCR came from an adult who was a healthcare worker with PCR-confirmed SARS-CoV-2 infection or an uninfected control (not recorded which). The specimen sequenced was whole blood. The CDR3 protein is CASSLAHRGLLTDTQYF. The nucleotide sequence reads as follows: TGTGCCAGCAGCTTAGCGCATCGGGGGCTCCTCACAGATACGCAGTATTTT.